The entry that follows covers one TCR beta chain sequence. The antigen remains undetermined. The method was immunoSEQ multiplex PCR; TCRdb's version includes in-frame clones alone and lacks a portion of them. The data hold 130,000 to 150,000 clones, with nearly 90% observed a single time. Time point specified: baseline pretreatment blood. Treatment noted: 15 Gy SBRT to primary tumor, nephrectomy 4 weeks later. The data derive from a study of radiation and T cells in renal cell carcinoma. Study results and caveats: In blood, top tumor clones expanded by 2 weeks, shrinking by 4.

The CDR3 has 12 residues. Looked up from germline, CDR1 is MNHEY and CDR2 is SVGAGI. With V trimmed by 5 bases and J by 11 bases, 7 bases remained unmatched. This chain links TRBV6-5 with TRBJ1-1, with 8 bases fitting TRBD1. The sequence was obtained from a woman between 50 and 59 years old with renal cell carcinoma. The source material was blood, sampled from a patient whose treatment included radiotherapy and nephrectomy. The CDR3 loop is CASSLRGRVAFF. CDR3 DNA: TGTGCCAGCAGTCTCAGGGGGCGGGTGGCTTTCTTT.